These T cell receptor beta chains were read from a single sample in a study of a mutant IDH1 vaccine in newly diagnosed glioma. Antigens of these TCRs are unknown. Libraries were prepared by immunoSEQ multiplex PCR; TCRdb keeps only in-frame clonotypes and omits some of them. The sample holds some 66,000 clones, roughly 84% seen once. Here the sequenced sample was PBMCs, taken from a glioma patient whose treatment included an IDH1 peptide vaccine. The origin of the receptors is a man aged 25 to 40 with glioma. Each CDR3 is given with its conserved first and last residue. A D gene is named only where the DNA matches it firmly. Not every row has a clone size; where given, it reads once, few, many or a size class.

DNA: TGTGCCAGTATTCAGGGATATGGCTACACCTTC; CDR3: CASIQGYGYTF; D: -; size: -; length: 11; V: TRBV19; J: TRBJ1-2
DNA: TGTGCCAGTAGCTGGGGGATACAGGGTAACTATGGCTACACCTTC; CDR3: CASSWGIQGNYGYTF; D: -; size: -; length: 15; V: TRBV19; J: TRBJ1-2
DNA: TGCGCCAGCAGTGTCCGGGGGGTTGGGTCCTACGAGCAGTACTTC; CDR3: CASSVRGVGSYEQYF; D: TRBD2; size: -; length: 15; V: TRBV10-2; J: TRBJ2-7
DNA: TGTGCCAGTAGTAATTACCAGCGGGCGGCCTACGAGCAGTACTTC; CDR3: CASSNYQRAAYEQYF; D: -; size: once; length: 15; V: TRBV19; J: TRBJ2-7
DNA: TGCAGCGCCCGACCCGTCGCCGGGGAGACCCAGTACTTC; CDR3: CSARPVAGETQYF; D: -; size: few; length: 13; V: TRBV29-1; J: TRBJ2-5
DNA: TGTGCCGGGGCGGCAGTGGAGAATTCACCCCTCCACTTT; CDR3: CAGAAVENSPLHF; D: -; size: -; length: 13; V: TRBV2; J: TRBJ1-6
DNA: TGTGCCAGCAGGGTCGACTACGAGCAGTACTTC; CDR3: CASRVDYEQYF; D: -; size: -; length: 11; V: TRBV6-5; J: TRBJ2-7
DNA: TGTGCCAGCAGCTTAGCGCCGGGACAGGGCGCCTACGAGCAGTACTTC; CDR3: CASSLAPGQGAYEQYF; D: TRBD1; size: -; length: 16; V: TRBV7-8; J: TRBJ2-7
DNA: TGCGCCAGCAGCTTCCCCGGGACCGACTTTTCGGAGGTCACGCAGTATTTT; CDR3: CASSFPGTDFSEVTQYF; D: -; size: once; length: 17; V: TRBV5-1; J: TRBJ2-3
DNA: TGTGCCAGCAGCTTACTTATGGGAGGGGATCAGCCCCAGCATTTT; CDR3: CASSLLMGGDQPQHF; D: -; size: -; length: 15; V: TRBV7-2; J: TRBJ1-5
DNA: TGTGCCAGCAGCTTCCCCCTGGGGTGGAACACTGAAGCTTTCTTT; CDR3: CASSFPLGWNTEAFF; D: -; size: -; length: 15; V: TRBV7-9; J: TRBJ1-1
DNA: TGTGCCTGGAGTGTCGAGCAGCTAAATTCACCCCTCCACTTT; CDR3: CAWSVEQLNSPLHF; D: -; size: -; length: 14; V: TRBV30; J: TRBJ1-6
DNA: TGTGCCAGCAGCTGGGGCGTATATAGCAATCAGCCCCAGCATTTT; CDR3: CASSWGVYSNQPQHF; D: -; size: -; length: 15; V: TRBV7-2; J: TRBJ1-5
DNA: TGTGCCAGTAGTGGGCAGGCGACCCCTACTAACTATGGCTACACCTTC; CDR3: CASSGQATPTNYGYTF; D: -; size: once; length: 16; V: TRBV19; J: TRBJ1-2
DNA: TGTGCCAGTAGTTCCGGACACGTGGGGACTATGAATGAGCAGTTCTTC; CDR3: CASSSGHVGTMNEQFF; D: TRBD2; size: -; length: 16; V: TRBV19; J: TRBJ2-1
DNA: TGTGCCAGCACCCTGGGGGCGACCACAGATACGCAGTATTTT; CDR3: CASTLGATTDTQYF; D: -; size: -; length: 14; V: TRBV5-6; J: TRBJ2-3
DNA: TGCGCCAGCAGCCACCGAACAATATACAGGGGTAAATATGGCTACACCTTC; CDR3: CASSHRTIYRGKYGYTF; D: TRBD1; size: once; length: 17; V: TRBV5-1; J: TRBJ1-2
DNA: TGTGCCAGCTCACCAGAAACAGGGCTTTTCTTC; CDR3: CASSPETGLFF; D: -; size: -; length: 11; V: TRBV18; J: TRBJ2-1
DNA: TGTGCCAGCAGCGTAGGACAGCCAGGGACCGGAAACACCATATATTTT; CDR3: CASSVGQPGTGNTIYF; D: -; size: -; length: 16; V: TRBV9; J: TRBJ1-3
DNA: TGTGCCAGCAGCTTGGGACTTAACACTGAAGCTTTCTTT; CDR3: CASSLGLNTEAFF; D: -; size: -; length: 13; V: TRBV5-6; J: TRBJ1-1
DNA: TGTGCCAGCTCACCACCGGAACTACAAGAGACCCAGTACTTC; CDR3: CASSPPELQETQYF; D: -; size: -; length: 14; V: TRBV18; J: TRBJ2-5
DNA: TGTGCCACCAGCAGAGATCAAATGGGACAGCTGAACACTGAAGCTTTCTTT; CDR3: CATSRDQMGQLNTEAFF; D: TRBD1; size: -; length: 17; V: TRBV15; J: TRBJ1-1
DNA: TGTGCCAGCAGTGTCGGGACAGGGGTGAACACCGGGGAGCTGTTTTTT; CDR3: CASSVGTGVNTGELFF; D: TRBD1; size: few; length: 16; V: TRBV2; J: TRBJ2-2
DNA: TGTGCCACCAGCAGAGATATGTATAATGAAAAACTGTTTTTT; CDR3: CATSRDMYNEKLFF; D: -; size: -; length: 14; V: TRBV15; J: TRBJ1-4
DNA: TGTGCCAGCAGCTTCTACGGACAGGGTTTAGCCTATGGCTACACCTTC; CDR3: CASSFYGQGLAYGYTF; D: TRBD1; size: -; length: 16; V: TRBV5-4; J: TRBJ1-2
DNA: TGTGCCAGCAGGGCACACGTCATGAACACTGAAGCTTTCTTT; CDR3: CASRAHVMNTEAFF; D: -; size: few; length: 14; V: TRBV2; J: TRBJ1-1
DNA: TGTGCCTGGAGTGTAGGAAGTAACGAAAACATTCAGTACTTC; CDR3: CAWSVGSNENIQYF; D: -; size: -; length: 14; V: TRBV30; J: TRBJ2-4
DNA: TGCGCCAGCAGCCGTCTCCCGGGACAGAACTATGGCTACACCTTC; CDR3: CASSRLPGQNYGYTF; D: TRBD1; size: -; length: 15; V: TRBV4-1; J: TRBJ1-2
DNA: TGTGCCAGCAGCTTTGGCCCCAGGGGGCAGGACAATGAGCAGTTCTTC; CDR3: CASSFGPRGQDNEQFF; D: TRBD1; size: -; length: 16; V: TRBV5-6; J: TRBJ2-1
DNA: TGCGCCAGCAGCCAACTGGGAGGGGGCATGGCTGAAGCTTTCTTT; CDR3: CASSQLGGGMAEAFF; D: TRBD1; size: -; length: 15; V: TRBV4-1; J: TRBJ1-1
DNA: TGCGCCAGCAGTCTGACAGTCAACTACGAGCAGTACTTC; CDR3: CASSLTVNYEQYF; D: -; size: -; length: 13; V: TRBV5-1; J: TRBJ2-7
DNA: TGCGCCAGCCAACCCATTCTCAACAGGGGTGAGGCTGAAGCTTTCTTT; CDR3: CASQPILNRGEAEAFF; D: TRBD1; size: -; length: 16; V: TRBV4-1; J: TRBJ1-1
DNA: TGTGCCAGCAGGGTAGCGGGGGTGAGCTCCTACGAGCAGTACTTC; CDR3: CASRVAGVSSYEQYF; D: TRBD2; size: once; length: 15; V: TRBV6-5; J: TRBJ2-7
DNA: TGTGCCAGCAGTTACTACCGACGGGAGCCTGGAAACACCATATATTTT; CDR3: CASSYYRREPGNTIYF; D: -; size: -; length: 16; V: TRBV6-6; J: TRBJ1-3
DNA: TGTGCCAGCAGCCCCCCGGGACAGGGGGTCAACGAGCAGTACTTC; CDR3: CASSPPGQGVNEQYF; D: TRBD1; size: -; length: 15; V: TRBV4-2; J: TRBJ2-7
DNA: TGTGCCAGCAGTTACTCGAGACATGAGCAGTTCTTC; CDR3: CASSYSRHEQFF; D: -; size: -; length: 12; V: TRBV6-5; J: TRBJ2-1